What follows are 23 T cell receptor beta chains derived from one specimen sequenced in a study of shared clonotypes between healthy human individuals. TCRdb's table, derived via immunoSEQ multiplex PCR, lists solely in-frame clones and lacks some. In the table there are some 1.5 million clones, around 95% of which are singletons. Material for sequencing was naive CD4+ T cells sorted from blood. Subset specified: CD45RA+ positively selected. These receptors all come from a young man in good health.

This chain connects TRBV27 to TRBJ1-2; D remains unclear. Between the trimmed V and J ends, which lost 5 bases and 4 bases, there was a span of 17 bases. The CDR3 extends over 15 amino acids. Germline V gives CDR1 MNHEY, CDR2 SMNVEV (reference sequence). Written as DNA, the CDR3 is TGTGCCAGCAGTACCCGACCCGGATCAGGCTATGGCTACACCTTC. Translated, it gives CASSTRPGSGYGYTF.

CDR3 sequence: CASSILAGAVGEQYF. The CDR3 region has the DNA TGTGCCAGTAGTATCCTGGCAGGTGCGGTGGGGGAGCAGTACTTC. This chain links TRBV19 with TRBJ2-7, with D hard to call. The CDR3 has 15 amino acids. Germline CDR1 reads LNHDA; CDR2 reads SQIVND (reference sequence). Trimming removed 3 bases at V and 7 bases at J, with 19 bases between.

The chain couples TRBV29-1 to TRBJ2-1, with 9 nucleotides matching TRBD2. This CDR3 is 14 amino acids long. V lost 7 bases and J lost 8; bases outside the gene matches: 12. CDR1 and CDR2 (germline): SQVTM, ANQGSEA. The CDR3 sequence: CSGSGGGLADEQFF. The CDR3, as DNA: TGCAGCGGATCCGGGGGGGGACTAGCCGATGAGCAGTTCTTC.

CDR3 amino acids: CASSSRHPPLYGYTF. The CDR3 DNA follows: TGTGCCAGCAGTAGTAGACACCCACCCCTCTATGGCTACACCTTC. V and J are TRBV28 and TRBJ1-2; D remains ambiguous. The CDR3 runs to 15 residues. Germline values: CDR1 MDHEN, CDR2 SYDVKM. The V end lost 5 bases, the J end lost 4 bases, and 17 bases lay between the germline ends.

This chain uses TRBV6-5 with TRBJ2-5; 7 bases are a match to TRBD2. The CDR3 has 15 amino acids. Trimming removed 0 bases from V and 9 bases from J; junction bases left unmatched: 10. Germline assignment: CDR1 MNHEY and CDR2 SVGAGI. The CDR3 DNA reads TGTGCCAGCAGTTACTCGTGGAGCGGAGGGAGGGCCCAGTACTTC. It translates to CASSYSWSGGRAQYF.

This sequence joins TRBV9 and TRBJ1-1, with D tentatively TRBD1 (5 bases). Germline V lookup: CDR1 SGDLS, CDR2 YYNGEE. V dropped 0 bases and J dropped 6 bases, with 9 bases sitting between them. The CDR3 runs to 13 residues. CDR3 nucleotides: TGTGCCAGCAGCGTAGGGGGGGTCTCTGAAGCTTTCTTT. Protein product: CASSVGGVSEAFF.

The chain joins TRBV2 to TRBJ2-3, with a tentative D call TRBD1 (6 bases). Germline CDR1 SNHLY, CDR2 FYNNEI. The CDR3 has 13 amino acids. V was cut by 9 bases and J by 6 bases, with 16 bases left in between. DNA of the CDR3: TGTGCCAGTTGGGGGCCTCATGGGGATACGCAGTATTTT. Its protein product is CASWGPHGDTQYF.

The genes are TRBV29-1 and TRBJ2-7; 8 bases line up with TRBD1. The junction had 12 bases not matched to a gene; V was cut back by 2 bases and J by 6 bases. This CDR3 is built from 15 residues. Germline-derived CDR1 and CDR2 are SQVTM and ANQGSEA. In DNA, the CDR3 is TGCAGCGTTGAAAGGGTTGCCAGGGGGCGTCTCGAGCAGTACTTC. Amino acid sequence: CSVERVARGRLEQYF.

The chain couples TRBV15 to TRBJ2-1; 7 bases map to TRBD1. CDR3 length: 16 residues. Looked up from germline, CDR1 is LNHNV and CDR2 is YYDKDF (reference sequence). After removal of 5 bases from V and 4 bases from J, the junction contained 11 bases not matched to a gene. CDR3 amino acids: CATSDRGGPMYNEQFF. The CDR3 DNA reads TGTGCCACCAGCGACCGAGGGGGCCCAATGTACAATGAGCAGTTCTTC.

This clone was observed a single time. The CDR3 protein is CASSLTPGNTGELFF. CDR3 in DNA: TGTGCCAGCAGCTTAACACCCGGAAACACCGGGGAGCTGTTTTTT. This chain links TRBV11-2 with TRBJ2-2; D gene ambiguous. The CDR3 consists of 15 residues. Germline assignment: CDR1 SGHAT and CDR2 FQNNGV. V gave up 2 bases and J gave up 2 bases, with 9 bases separating them.

The V gene is TRBV9, the J gene TRBJ2-7, with D perhaps TRBD2 (5 bases). V lost 0 bases and J lost 2, with 9 bases in between. CDR1 is SGDLS, CDR2 YYNGEE, per germline. The CDR3 is 14 residues long. CDR3 sequence (DNA): TGTGCCAGCAGCGTAGAATCGCGGGCCTACGAGCAGTACTTC. Amino acids: CASSVESRAYEQYF.

This chain joins TRBV29-1 and TRBJ2-3; no clear D. Trimming removed 6 bases at V and 4 bases at J, with 14 bases between. The CDR3 is made up of 13 amino acids. CDR1 is SQVTM and CDR2 is ANQGSEA in the germline V gene. The CDR3 region has the DNA TGCAGCGTCCTCAACGTGGTCTCAGATACGCAGTATTTT. Residues: CSVLNVVSDTQYF.

The chain is built from TRBV7-9 and TRBJ2-5; TRBD1 agrees at 9 bases. Germline assignment: CDR1 SEHNR and CDR2 FQNEAQ (reference sequence). The ends lost 3 bases at V and 4 bases at J; junction bases unmatched: 9. The CDR3 length is 16 residues. CDR3 region: CASSFAQGAPRETQYF. For the CDR3, the DNA is TGTGCCAGCAGCTTTGCACAGGGGGCGCCCCGAGAGACCCAGTACTTC.

This clone was recorded only once. V is TRBV11-2 and J is TRBJ2-7, with D maybe TRBD1 (6 bases). CDR1 is SGHAT and CDR2 is FQNNGV in the germline V gene. CDR3 length equals 16 residues. Trimming took off 4 bases at V and 3 bases at J, with 19 bases between the two ends. The CDR3 coding sequence is TGTGCCAGCAGCTCGAGACCCCCGGACAGAATCTACGAGCAGTACTTC. Translating gives CASSSRPPDRIYEQYF.

This chain links TRBV6-1 with TRBJ2-7, with TRBD2 matching over 9 bases. CDR1 is MNHNS, CDR2 SASEGT, per germline. Trimming removed 7 bases from V and 3 bases from J; junction bases left unmatched: 7. CDR3 size: 14 residues. This CDR3 reads CASKLAGEFYEQYF. CDR3 in DNA: TGTGCCAGCAAATTAGCGGGAGAATTCTACGAGCAGTACTTC.

This clone was found a few times. The identical CDR3 is also encoded by other nucleotide sequences in the sample. The gene calls are TRBV9 and TRBJ1-1; D gene ambiguous. CDR3 length: 13 residues. Germline V gene data show CDR1 as SGDLS and CDR2 as YYNGEE. Trimming pared 2 bases from V and 0 bases from J, leaving 5 bases between. Here the CDR3 DNA reads TGTGCCAGCAGCGTGCAGTTGAACACTGAAGCTTTCTTT. Protein: CASSVQLNTEAFF.

V is TRBV30 and J is TRBJ2-7; the D is unclear. V shed 1 base and J shed 6 bases, with 10 bases lying between them. CDR3 length equals 12 residues. Germline CDR1 GTSNPN, CDR2 SVGIG (reference sequence). As DNA, the CDR3 is TGTGCCTGGAGTGCTGGGGTCGGCGAGCAGTACTTC. Its protein product is CAWSAGVGEQYF.

This clone was seen just once. The chain is built from TRBV19 and TRBJ1-2; D is unclear. Germline CDR1 is LNHDA and CDR2 is SQIVND (reference sequence). CDR3 length: 12 amino acids. V was shortened by 1 base and J by 8 bases, with 8 bases between the two germline ends. In nucleotides, the CDR3 is TGTGCCAGTAGTATAGTAGACGGCGGCTACACCTTC. Translating gives CASSIVDGGYTF.

The chain has TRBV20-1 and TRBJ2-1; 8 bases fit TRBD2. The ends lost 7 bases at V and 14 bases at J; junction bases unmatched: 7. The CDR3 extends over 10 amino acids. Germline V gene data show CDR1 as DFQATT and CDR2 as SNEGSKA (reference sequence). CDR3 DNA: TGCAGTGTCCCGGGAGGGGGAGAGTTCTTC. Translation: CSVPGGGEFF.

V gene TRBV11-2 combines with J gene TRBJ2-1; TRBD2 agrees at 11 bases. Germline loops: CDR1 SGHAT, CDR2 FQNNGV. The CDR3 length is 15 residues. With 5 bases clipped from V and 4 bases from J, the junction kept 4 bases outside the gene matches. The CDR3, as DNA: TGTGCCAGCAGCATACTAGCGGGAGTTTACAATGAGCAGTTCTTC. This translates into CASSILAGVYNEQFF.

Comments on this clone: At the DNA level, this CDR3 is encoded by other sequences in the same sample as well. The rearrangement joins TRBV18 to TRBJ2-3, with D uncertain. Per the germline V gene, CDR1 is KGHSH and CDR2 is LQKENI. CDR3 length equals 12 residues. V lost 6 bases, J lost 3 bases, and 7 bases lay in between. CDR3 residues: CASSSRTDTQYF. CDR3 DNA sequence: TGTGCCAGCTCCTCAAGGACAGATACGCAGTATTTT.

V usage is TRBV11-2 and J usage is TRBJ2-4; 8 nucleotides line up with TRBD2. Losses at the gene ends were 5 bases for V and 0 bases for J; bases not matched to a gene: 3. From germline, CDR1 is SGHAT and CDR2 FQNNGV. The CDR3 runs to 15 residues. In DNA, the CDR3 is TGTGCCAGCAGCCCCAGCGGGAGAGCCAAAAACATTCAGTACTTC. Its translation: CASSPSGRAKNIQYF.

The rearrangement joins TRBV28 to TRBJ1-5; 8 bases are shared with TRBD1. This CDR3 spans 16 amino acids. V lost 2 bases, J lost 4 bases, and 7 bases stayed unmatched. Germline V gene sequence: CDR1 MDHEN, CDR2 SYDVKM. The CDR3 bases are TGTGCCAGCAGTTTACACCAGGGGGCCCTAAATCAGCCCCAGCATTTT. Protein sequence: CASSLHQGALNQPQHF.